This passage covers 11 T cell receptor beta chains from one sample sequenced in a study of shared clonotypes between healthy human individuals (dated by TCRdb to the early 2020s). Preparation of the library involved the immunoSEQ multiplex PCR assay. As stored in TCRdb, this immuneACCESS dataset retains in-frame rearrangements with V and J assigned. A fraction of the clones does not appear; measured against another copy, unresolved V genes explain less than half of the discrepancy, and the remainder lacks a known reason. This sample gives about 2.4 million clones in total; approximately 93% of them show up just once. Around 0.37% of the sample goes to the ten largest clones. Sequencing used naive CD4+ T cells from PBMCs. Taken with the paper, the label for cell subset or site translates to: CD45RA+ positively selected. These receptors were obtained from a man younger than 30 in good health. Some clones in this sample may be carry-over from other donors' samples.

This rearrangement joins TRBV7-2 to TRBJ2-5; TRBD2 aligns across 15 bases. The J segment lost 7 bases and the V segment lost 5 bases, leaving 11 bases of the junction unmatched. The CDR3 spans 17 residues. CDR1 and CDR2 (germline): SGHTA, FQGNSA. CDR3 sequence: CASSPGTSGRPELTQYF. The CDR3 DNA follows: TGTGCCAGCAGCCCCGGGACTAGCGGGAGGCCAGAGTTGACCCAGTACTTC.

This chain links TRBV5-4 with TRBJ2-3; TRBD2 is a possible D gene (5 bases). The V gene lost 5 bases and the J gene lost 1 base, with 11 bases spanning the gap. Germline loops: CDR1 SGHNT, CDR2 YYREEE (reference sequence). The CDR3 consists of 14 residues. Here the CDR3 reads CASRPKAGTDTQYF. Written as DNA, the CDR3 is TGTGCCAGCAGGCCAAAAGCGGGCACAGATACGCAGTATTTT.

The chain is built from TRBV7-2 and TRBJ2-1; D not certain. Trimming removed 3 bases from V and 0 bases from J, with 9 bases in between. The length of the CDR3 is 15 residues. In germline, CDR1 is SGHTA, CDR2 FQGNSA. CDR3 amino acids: CASSFDFYSYNEQFF. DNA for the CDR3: TGTGCCAGCAGCTTTGACTTCTACTCCTACAATGAGCAGTTCTTC.

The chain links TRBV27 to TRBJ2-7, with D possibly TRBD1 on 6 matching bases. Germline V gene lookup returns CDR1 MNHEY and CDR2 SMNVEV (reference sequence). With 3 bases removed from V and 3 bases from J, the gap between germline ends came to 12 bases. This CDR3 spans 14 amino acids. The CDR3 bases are TGTGCCAGCAGTTTCCCACCGGACAGCTACGAGCAGTACTTC. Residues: CASSFPPDSYEQYF.

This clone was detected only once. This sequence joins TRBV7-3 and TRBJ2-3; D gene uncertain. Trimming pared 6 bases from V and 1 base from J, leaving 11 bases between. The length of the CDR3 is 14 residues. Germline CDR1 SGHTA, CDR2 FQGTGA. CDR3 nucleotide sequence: TGTGCCAGCAGGGCCTCCCAAGGCACAGATACGCAGTATTTT. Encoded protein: CASRASQGTDTQYF.

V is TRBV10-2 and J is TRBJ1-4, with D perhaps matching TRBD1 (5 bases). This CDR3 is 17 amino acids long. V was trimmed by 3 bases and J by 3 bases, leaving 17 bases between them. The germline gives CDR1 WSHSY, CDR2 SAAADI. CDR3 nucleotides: TGCGCCAGCAGTGAAGGCGTCTGGGGGGGGGCTAATGAAAAACTGTTTTTT. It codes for CASSEGVWGGANEKLFF.

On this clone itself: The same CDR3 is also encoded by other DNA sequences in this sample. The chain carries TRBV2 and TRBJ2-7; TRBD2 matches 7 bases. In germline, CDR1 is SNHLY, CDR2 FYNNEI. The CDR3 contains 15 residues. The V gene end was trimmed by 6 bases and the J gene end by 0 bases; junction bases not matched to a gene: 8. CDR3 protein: CASRVSGSSSYEQYF. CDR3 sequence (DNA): TGTGCCAGCAGAGTTAGCGGGTCTAGCTCCTACGAGCAGTACTTC. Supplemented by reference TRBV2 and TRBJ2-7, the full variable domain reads EPEVTQTPSHQVTQMGQEVILRCVPISNHLYFYWYRQILGQKVEFLVSFYNNEISEKSEIFDDQFSVERPDGSNFTLKIRSTKLEDSAMYFCASRVSGSSSYEQYFGPGTRLTVT.

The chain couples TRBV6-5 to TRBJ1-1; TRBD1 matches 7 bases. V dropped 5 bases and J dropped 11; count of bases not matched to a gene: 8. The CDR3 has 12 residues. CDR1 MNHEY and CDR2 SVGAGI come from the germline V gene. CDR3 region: CASSHRQGGAFF. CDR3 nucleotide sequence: TGTGCCAGCAGTCATCGACAGGGTGGGGCTTTCTTT.

For the CDR3, the DNA is TGTGCCAGCACCCCTTACTCGGGGGCCAACGTCCTGACTTTC. This codes for CASTPYSGANVLTF. The chain couples TRBV27 to TRBJ2-6; D gene unclear. V lost 7 bases and J lost 4, with 11 bases in between. CDR3 length equals 14 residues. Germline assignment: CDR1 MNHEY and CDR2 SMNVEV (reference sequence).

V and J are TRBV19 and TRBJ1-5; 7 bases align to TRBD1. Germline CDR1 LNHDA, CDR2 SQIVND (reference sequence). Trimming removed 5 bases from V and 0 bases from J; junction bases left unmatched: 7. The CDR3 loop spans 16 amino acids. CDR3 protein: CASSPDREYSNQPQHF. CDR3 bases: TGTGCCAGTAGTCCCGACAGGGAATATAGCAATCAGCCCCAGCATTTT.

CDR3 DNA: TGTGCCAGCAGCGATAGCGGGAGTTTGGATGAGCAGTTCTTC. Residues: CASSDSGSLDEQFF. The chain joins TRBV9 to TRBJ2-1, with 9 nucleotides matching TRBD2. V lost 3 bases to trimming and J lost 8 bases; unmatched junction nucleotides: 6. CDR1 is SGDLS, CDR2 YYNGEE, per germline. This CDR3 comprises 14 residues.